This T cell receptor beta chain was captured by sequencing in a study of blood T cell repertoires in COVID-19. At the level of the study: The origin of the acute and convalescent COVID-19 samples was the United States, Italy and Spain.

Per the original methods: Reference gene primer amplification gave estimated nucleated cell counts. Here immunoSEQ multiplex PCR was the method, and the copy in TCRdb shows in-frame clones only, minus some. The V and J calls and clone size come from that table; D and trimming were worked out from the DNA. The table lists a few hundred thousand clones, 85% of them singletons. This clone was detected only a few times. This study enrolled people aged about 18 to 100 from about two dozen US geographic areas. Donors in Cohort 3 who had recovered were those with two negative PCRs, healthcare professional clearance, or resolution of their symptoms. This CDR3 region has 15 residues. The ends lost 7 bases at V and 7 bases at J; junction bases unmatched: 11. Germline assignment: CDR1 MRHNA and CDR2 SNTAGT.

This sequence joins TRBV6-4 and TRBJ1-5; 9 bases align to TRBD1. The source material was PBMCs or T cells enriched from blood (not recorded which). The clonotype was recovered from a woman between 50 and 59 years old who had recovered from COVID-19. For the CDR3, the DNA is TGTGCCAGCACTAATAGACAGGGGGGACAACAGCCCCAGCATTTT. This gives the protein CASTNRQGGQQPQHF.